This T cell receptor beta chain emerged from a study of cytomegalovirus exposure and HLA in healthy donors. The germline V and J ends were trimmed by 6 bases and 4 bases, with 12 bases remaining between them. Germline-derived CDR1 and CDR2 are MNHEY and SVGAGI. The CDR3 consists of 13 residues. PCR was performed using 60 Vbeta and 13 Jbeta primers. Data came from immunoSEQ multiplex PCR; TCRdb stores just in-frame clones and leaves some out. Of over 95,000 clones listed, over 60% are singletons. Specimen: PBMCs. The receptor's source is a man aged 40-49 years in good health and CMV-seropositive. This rearrangement joins TRBV6-5 to TRBJ1-2, with a weak D call TRBD1 (6 bases). This CDR3 is CASRQGRLYGYTF. CDR3 bases: TGTGCCAGCAGACAGGGTCGACTCTATGGCTACACCTTC.